Below, 18 T cell receptor beta chains from the same sample are listed, as sequenced in a study of Graves' ophthalmopathy and Graves' hyperthyroidism. As the template, RNA transcripts were used to amplify TCR beta CDR3 regions. HTBI-primed RT-PCR formed the first round, and a multiplex PCR formed the second. TCRdb reprocessed the multiplex PCR reads via MiXCR and lists one record per CDR3 protein. This sample carries around 600,000 distinct CDR3 sequences, over 40% of them seen once, and the ten largest clones take around 3%. What was sequenced was peripheral blood. The source of these receptors is an adult man with Graves' ophthalmopathy.

The rearrangement uses TRBV7-9 and TRBJ2-7; 8 bases agree with TRBD1. The CDR3 has 17 amino acids. In germline, CDR1 is SEHNR, CDR2 FQNEAQ (reference sequence). Trimming cost V 6 bases and J 0 bases; bases outside gene matches: 13. The CDR3 is CASSFSPRTGYSYEQYF. In DNA form, the CDR3 reads TGTGCCAGCAGTTTTAGTCCCCGGACAGGGTACTCCTACGAGCAGTACTTC.

J is TRBJ2-7 and V is TRBV5-1; 9 bases fit TRBD2. The CDR3 has 14 residues. Germline CDR1 reads SGHRS; CDR2 reads YFSETQ. The V and J ends lost 1 base and 7 bases, in that order; junction bases with no gene match: 6. The CDR3 region is CASSLLAGGLEQYF. The CDR3 nucleotides read TGCGCCAGCAGCTTGCTGGCGGGGGGGCTGGAGCAGTACTTC.

There are a few counts of this clonotype. The chain recombines TRBV6-9 with TRBJ1-2, with a possible D match to TRBD1 (5 bases). Trimming stripped 1 base from V and 4 bases from J, with 10 bases between. The CDR3 loop spans 14 amino acids. The germline V gene has CDR1 MNHGY and CDR2 SVAAGI. Here the CDR3 DNA reads TGTGCCAGCAGTTATTATCGGGGACTCTATGGCTACACCTTC. The encoded protein is CASSYYRGLYGYTF.

The chain joins TRBV15 to TRBJ1-2; 10 bases are shared with TRBD1. Germline V gene sequence: CDR1 LNHNV, CDR2 YYDKDF (reference sequence). CDR3 length: 18 residues. V shed 1 base and J 3 bases; nucleotides not matched to a gene: 11. The CDR3 protein is CATSRGGTGDGYDYGYTF. The DNA for the CDR3 is TGTGCCACCAGCAGAGGCGGGACAGGGGACGGCTATGACTATGGCTACACCTTC.

This clonotype was seen ten or more times. The J gene is TRBJ1-1, the V gene TRBV7-2, with 9 bases matching TRBD1. Unmatched junction bases numbered 7, after V lost 3 bases and J lost 5 bases. Per the germline V gene, CDR1 is SGHTA and CDR2 is FQGNSA. The CDR3 extends over 15 amino acids. The CDR3 DNA sequence: TGTGCCAGCAGCTTGGGGGACAGGGCGAGGACTGAAGCTTTCTTT. Translating gives CASSLGDRARTEAFF. The full variable domain, with the rest looked up from reference TRBV7-2 and TRBJ1-1, is GAGVSQSPSNKVTEKGKDVELRCDPISGHTALYWYRQSLGQGLEFLIYFQGNSAPDKSGLPSDRFSAERTGGSVSTLTIQRTQQEDSAVYLCASSLGDRARTEAFFGQGTRLTVV.

In this sample, this clonotype turned up a few times. The rearrangement links TRBV7-2 to TRBJ1-2; no firm D call. CDR1 is SGHTA and CDR2 is FQGNSA in the germline V gene. This CDR3 spans 15 amino acids. Trimming removed 2 bases at V and 1 base at J, with 11 bases between. The CDR3 DNA reads TGTGCCAGCAGCTTACCGGGAGGAGGTAACTATGGCTACACCTTC. Translated: CASSLPGGGNYGYTF.

This clonotype was found many times. The chain carries TRBV2 and TRBJ1-2; the D gene is possibly TRBD1 (5 bases). V lost 7 bases, J lost 7 bases, and 22 bases lay in between. This CDR3 has 15 residues. Germline CDR1 and CDR2: SNHLY and FYNNEI. The CDR3 DNA sequence: TGTGCCAGCATTCGACCCTTACAGGTTCTAGCTGGCTACACCTTC. Protein sequence: CASIRPLQVLAGYTF.

This chain links TRBV12-3 or TRBV12-4 with TRBJ2-2; no firm D call. V was shortened by 4 bases and J by 2 bases, with 17 bases between the two germline ends. The length of the CDR3 is 17 residues. The CDR3: CASSSSPGSINTGELFF. The CDR3 DNA is TGTGCCAGCAGTTCGTCTCCAGGATCCATAAACACCGGGGAGCTGTTTTTT.

This clonotype came up a few times. This chain connects TRBV12-3 or TRBV12-4 to TRBJ1-2; D call uncertain. CDR3 length: 12 residues. Trimming removed 5 bases at V and 4 bases at J, with 8 bases between. The CDR3 is CASSTSPYGYTF. In DNA, the CDR3 is TGTGCCAGCAGTACTAGCCCCTATGGCTACACCTTC.

A note on this clonotype: Given a much more abundant clone one base away, this may be a read error. This chain joins TRBV5-1 and TRBJ1-4; the D gene is possibly TRBD1 (5 bases). Germline V lookup: CDR1 SGHRS, CDR2 YFSETQ. Trimming cost V 1 base and J 7 bases, with 17 bases left between them. CDR3 length: 16 amino acids. The CDR3 here is CASSLPDPHGGEKLFF. CDR3 in DNA: TGCGCCAGCAGCTTGCCGGACCCTCACGGGGGTGAAAAACTGTTTTTT.

This clonotype was seen a handful of times. The V and J genes are TRBV29-1 and TRBJ2-7, with D perhaps matching TRBD1 or TRBD2 (5 bases each). Trimming cost V 4 bases and J 3 bases, with 19 bases left between them. CDR3 length equals 15 residues. In germline, CDR1 is SQVTM, CDR2 ANQGSEA. CDR3 bases: TGCAGCGTTGCTCAGGGACGTGGTTATGGCTACGAGCAGTACTTC. Amino acids: CSVAQGRGYGYEQYF.

This chain joins TRBV11-1 and TRBJ2-7; D is ambiguous. This CDR3 has 14 amino acids. Germline-derived CDR1 and CDR2 are SGHAT and FQDESV (reference sequence). V lost 4 bases and J lost 4, with 14 bases in between. The CDR3 DNA is TGTGCCAGCAGCTACCGAGACCTAGGATACGAGCAGTACTTC. This translates into CASSYRDLGYEQYF. Based on the CDR3 plus reference TRBV11-1 and TRBJ2-7, the full variable domain is EAEVAQSPRYKITEKSQAVAFWCDPISGHATLYWYRQILGQGPELLVQFQDESVVDDSQLPKDRFSAERLKGVDSTLKIQPAELGDSAMYLCASSYRDLGYEQYFGPGTRLTVT.

This clonotype was found a few times. The J gene is TRBJ2-5, the V gene TRBV7-2; maybe TRBD1 (6 bases). From germline, CDR1 is SGHTA and CDR2 FQGNSA. V lost 5 bases and J lost 0, with 13 bases in between. This CDR3 has 15 residues. DNA for the CDR3: TGTGCCAGCAGCCTCCTACAGGGATACCAAGAGACCCAGTACTTC. It encodes CASSLLQGYQETQYF.

About this clonotype: This sequence may be a read error, since a much larger clone differs from it by one base. The chain links TRBV7-8 to TRBJ2-7; D is undetermined. The length of the CDR3 is 14 residues. Trimming left V 8 bases short and J 0 bases short, with 14 bases between. The V gene's germline CDR1 is SGHVS and CDR2 FQNEAQ. Here the CDR3 reads CASGEVQSSYEQYF. CDR3 sequence (DNA): TGTGCCAGCGGCGAGGTGCAGTCCTCCTACGAGCAGTACTTC.

V and J are TRBV29-1 and TRBJ2-7, with 8 bases aligning to TRBD1. The CDR3 totals 14 residues. The germline V gene encodes CDR1 SQVTM and CDR2 ANQGSEA. With V trimmed by 0 bases and J by 7 bases, 8 bases remained unmatched. The CDR3 loop is CSVEDRGHTGEQYF. In nucleotides, the CDR3 is TGCAGCGTTGAAGACAGGGGGCACACCGGGGAGCAGTACTTC.

This clonotype turned up a few times. The V and J genes are TRBV4-2 and TRBJ1-1, with TRBD1 as a possible D gene (6 bases). V was trimmed by 1 base and J by 0 bases, leaving 12 bases between them. The CDR3 sequence is 16 residues long. Germline V gene lookup returns CDR1 LGHNA and CDR2 YNFKEQ. CDR3 residues: CASSQATGTLNTEAFF. In DNA, the CDR3 is TGTGCCAGCAGCCAAGCCACCGGGACACTGAACACTGAAGCTTTCTTT.

Ten or more counts support this clonotype. The chain carries TRBV5-1 and TRBJ2-7; 8 bases fit TRBD1. This CDR3 is 13 amino acids long. Unmatched junction bases numbered 3, after V lost 4 bases and J lost 3 bases. Germline assignment: CDR1 SGHRS and CDR2 YFSETQ. The DNA for the CDR3 is TGCGCCAGCAGCGAGGGACAGGTCTACGAGCAGTACTTC. This encodes CASSEGQVYEQYF.

The V and J genes are TRBV10-3 and TRBJ2-3; 8 bases are shared with TRBD2. The CDR3 has 14 residues. V shed 7 bases and J 0 bases; nucleotides not matched to a gene: 3. Germline CDR1 is ENHRY and CDR2 is SYGVKD. The chain's CDR3 is CAIKAGASTDTQYF. CDR3 DNA: TGTGCCATCAAAGCGGGGGCTAGCACAGATACGCAGTATTTT.